This TCR beta chain was profiled in a study of cytomegalovirus exposure and HLA in healthy donors. Study results and limitations: The classifier reportedly diagnosed cytomegalovirus status with high specificity and sensitivity. Cytomegalovirus association was assigned to 150 to 200 TCR beta chains. First-cohort TCR clusters were later found to tend to co-occur in the 120 or so validation repertoires.

The protocol was immunoSEQ multiplex PCR, while the TCRdb copy is restricted to in-frame clones and leaves out a portion. The table has 150,000 to 200,000 clones, about 83% seen once. V dropped 3 bases and J dropped 0 bases, with 15 bases sitting between them. The germline gives CDR1 KGHSH, CDR2 LQKENI. This CDR3 comprises 18 residues. For this clone: Its specificity is not known.

The receptor's source is a woman between 18 and 30 years old in good health and CMV-seronegative. The sample was PBMCs. The chain combines TRBV18 with TRBJ2-6; possible D gene TRBD1, 6 bases. The CDR3 bases are TGTGCCAGCTCACCCCAACAGGGCCTATACTCTGGGGCCAACGTCCTGACTTTC. This encodes CASSPQQGLYSGANVLTF.